The entry below describes one T cell receptor (beta chain). What it binds is not known. The data were obtained in a study of cytotoxic CD8 clonotypes in ibrutinib-treated CLL. Study-wide results and limits: Shared public clonotypes were rare, and on treatment they either got smaller or stayed the same.

Data came from immunoSEQ multiplex PCR; TCRdb stores just in-frame clones and leaves some out. The table has 70,000 to 80,000 clones, 65% to 85% seen once. Trimming removed 0 bases from V and 3 bases from J, with 12 bases in between. The length of the CDR3 is 16 residues. Germline V gene data show CDR1 as MNHNY and CDR2 as SVGAGI (reference sequence). The input for sequencing was PBMCs, taken at disease progression, from a patient treated with ibrutinib. This rearrangement joins TRBV6-6 to TRBJ1-5; weak D call: TRBD1 (5 bases). This sequence originates from a human donor with chronic lymphocytic leukemia. The CDR3, as DNA: TGTGCCAGCAGTTACTCCCACAGGCGGATCAATCAGCCCCAGCATTTT. This codes for CASSYSHRRINQPQHF.